The 22 T cell receptor beta chains below were found in one sample sequenced in a study of shared clonotypes between healthy human individuals. Sequencing was performed with immunoSEQ multiplex PCR; in TCRdb, only in-frame clones are kept and a portion is missing. The profile shows roughly 2.2 million clones, roughly 92% of them singletons. The material sequenced was naive CD4+ T cells from PBMCs. Subset in this sample: CD45RA+ positively selected. The receptors were sampled from a man younger than 30 in good health. Some clones in this sample may be carry-over from other donors' samples.

The chain couples TRBV9 to TRBJ1-4, with 7 positions matching TRBD1. Germline CDR1 SGDLS, CDR2 YYNGEE. This CDR3 has 13 residues. Losses at the gene ends were 3 bases for V and 8 bases for J; bases not matched to a gene: 4. CDR3 amino acids: CASSARQGEKLFF. The CDR3 DNA follows: TGTGCCAGCAGCGCCAGACAGGGCGAAAAACTGTTTTTT.

With respect to this clone: The same CDR3 also results from other DNA sequences found in this sample. The chain employs TRBV2 and TRBJ1-3, with D hard to call. Germline V gives CDR1 SNHLY, CDR2 FYNNEI. Trimming shortened V by 6 bases and J by 0 bases, and 6 bases separated the two germline ends. CDR3 length equals 13 residues. The chain's CDR3 is CASSGDSGNTIYF. The CDR3 DNA follows: TGTGCCAGCAGCGGAGACTCTGGAAACACCATATATTTT.

The V and J genes are TRBV7-9 and TRBJ1-2, with 10 bases aligning to TRBD1. The CDR3 consists of 14 residues. Germline V lookup: CDR1 SEHNR, CDR2 FQNEAQ (reference sequence). V was pared by 5 bases and J by 8 bases, with 8 bases of the junction left unmatched. The CDR3 region is CASSARTGGMGYTF. The CDR3 DNA follows: TGTGCCAGCAGCGCCCGGACAGGGGGAATGGGCTACACCTTC.

This clone has only a few counts. The chain couples TRBV27 to TRBJ1-4, with a weak D call TRBD1 (5 bases). Germline assignment: CDR1 MNHEY and CDR2 SMNVEV (reference sequence). This CDR3 is 16 amino acids long. Trimming stripped 1 base from V and 1 base from J, with 10 bases between. CDR3 in DNA: TGTGCCAGCAGTTTATTCCGGGGGGGAACTAATGAAAAACTGTTTTTT. It yields the protein CASSLFRGGTNEKLFF.

The rearrangement uses TRBV7-2 and TRBJ2-7, with TRBD1 as a possible D gene (6 bases). V was trimmed by 1 base and J by 7 bases, leaving 14 bases between them. The CDR3 loop spans 14 amino acids. Germline loops: CDR1 SGHTA, CDR2 FQGNSA. In DNA form, the CDR3 reads TGTGCCAGCAGCTTAGTAGGACAGAGGAGGGAGCAGTACTTC. It yields the protein CASSLVGQRREQYF.

V usage is TRBV28 and J usage is TRBJ2-7; D call uncertain. With 2 bases removed from V and 2 bases from J, the gap between germline ends came to 16 bases. Germline V gene data show CDR1 as MDHEN and CDR2 as SYDVKM. CDR3 length: 16 amino acids. The CDR3 sequence is CASSLEQGRATYEQYF. Written as DNA, the CDR3 is TGTGCCAGCAGTTTAGAGCAAGGACGGGCGACCTACGAGCAGTACTTC.

The chain links TRBV27 to TRBJ1-1; possibly TRBD1 for D (5 bases). Germline CDR1 MNHEY, CDR2 SMNVEV (reference sequence). V was cut by 7 bases and J by 6 bases, with 18 bases left in between. CDR3 length equals 14 residues. The CDR3 here is CASTRNGGGAEAFF. The CDR3 DNA reads TGTGCCAGCACTAGGAATGGGGGAGGGGCTGAAGCTTTCTTT.

The chain combines TRBV18 with TRBJ2-5, with 10 bases lining up with TRBD2. CDR1 KGHSH and CDR2 LQKENI come from the germline V gene. The CDR3 sequence is 16 residues long. The trim removed 1 base at V and 5 bases at J, leaving 7 bases unmatched. The CDR3 sequence: CASSPQLAGVGETQYF. CDR3 in DNA: TGTGCCAGCTCACCACAGCTAGCGGGAGTGGGTGAGACCCAGTACTTC.

This chain links TRBV7-2 with TRBJ2-3; 7 bases are shared with TRBD2. J lost 3 bases, V lost 8 bases, and 8 bases had no gene match. Germline V gene data show CDR1 as SGHTA and CDR2 as FQGNSA. This CDR3 spans 14 amino acids. In DNA form, the CDR3 reads TGTGCCAGCGCCGGAACTAGCGTGACAGATACGCAGTATTTT. Amino acids: CASAGTSVTDTQYF. Combining the CDR3 with reference TRBV7-2 and TRBJ2-3 gives the whole variable domain GAGVSQSPSNKVTEKGKDVELRCDPISGHTALYWYRQSLGQGLEFLIYFQGNSAPDKSGLPSDRFSAERTGGSVSTLTIQRTQQEDSAVYLCASAGTSVTDTQYFGPGTRLTVL.

V and J are TRBV6-6 and TRBJ1-2; a weak D match, TRBD1 (6 bases). The CDR3 consists of 13 residues. The germline V and J ends were trimmed by 7 bases and 6 bases, with 15 bases remaining between them. The germline CDR1 and CDR2 sequences are MNHNY and SVGAGI (reference sequence). In DNA, the CDR3 is TGTGCCAGCAACGCCGGGACACGTCATGGCTACACCTTC. Its translation: CASNAGTRHGYTF.

As for this clone: This sample includes further DNA sequences coding for the same CDR3. This rearrangement joins TRBV20-1 to TRBJ2-1; 8 bases align to TRBD2. The CDR3 spans 11 residues. CDR1 and CDR2 from the germline V gene are DFQATT and SNEGSKA (reference sequence). Germline trimming cut 3 bases from V and 10 bases from J; bases unmatched to any gene: 2. This CDR3 is CSASRLAEQFF. The CDR3 DNA sequence: TGCAGTGCTAGCCGACTAGCGGAGCAGTTCTTC.

CDR3 region: CASSLVIAGTEAFF. For the CDR3, the DNA is TGCGCCAGCAGCTTGGTAATCGCTGGCACTGAAGCTTTCTTT. The J gene is TRBJ1-1, the V gene TRBV5-1; D ambiguous. This CDR3 spans 14 amino acids. Germline CDR1 and CDR2: SGHRS and YFSETQ. The V and J ends lost 0 bases and 4 bases respectively, with 10 bases between them.

This clone was recorded only once. V usage is TRBV5-1 and J usage is TRBJ2-6; D is possibly TRBD1 (7 bases). Germline V gives CDR1 SGHRS, CDR2 YFSETQ. CDR3 size: 16 residues. Deletions cut 3 bases from V and 2 bases from J, with 12 bases between. CDR3 sequence: CASSYAGGPGANVLTF. The DNA for the CDR3 is TGCGCCAGCAGCTATGCAGGGGGGCCTGGGGCCAACGTCCTGACTTTC.

The chain recombines TRBV9 with TRBJ2-2; tentative D call: TRBD2 (5 bases). CDR3 length equals 17 residues. Germline V lookup: CDR1 SGDLS, CDR2 YYNGEE. With 4 bases removed from V and 4 bases from J, the gap between germline ends came to 20 bases. The CDR3 nucleotides are TGTGCCAGCAGCCCTTCCTCGAGGGAGCGATCCACCGGGGAGCTGTTTTTT. Translating gives CASSPSSRERSTGELFF.

The chain has TRBV19 and TRBJ2-5; a possible D gene is TRBD2 (5 bases). Trimming cost V 6 bases and J 1 base, with 6 bases left between them. Germline loops: CDR1 LNHDA, CDR2 SQIVND (reference sequence). This CDR3 contains 12 residues. For the CDR3, the DNA is TGTGCCAGTAGGAGCGGCCAAGAGACCCAGTACTTC. This codes for CASRSGQETQYF.

The CDR3 sequence: CASSEDGGRQVRNQPQHF. CDR3 in DNA: TGTGCCAGCAGTGAAGATGGAGGGCGGCAGGTGAGGAATCAGCCCCAGCATTTT. The J gene is TRBJ1-5, the V gene TRBV2; D unresolved. Per the germline V gene, CDR1 is SNHLY and CDR2 is FYNNEI. The CDR3 is 18 amino acids. Trimming left V 1 base short and J 4 bases short, with 20 bases between.

This chain links TRBV4-1 with TRBJ1-2; perhaps TRBD1 as D (5 bases). Germline loops: CDR1 MGHRA, CDR2 YSYEKL. V was trimmed by 6 bases and J by 3 bases, leaving 29 bases between them. The CDR3 runs 19 residues. The CDR3 bases are TGCGCCAGCAGAAAGGACACCGGGACTCTCCTCCTTAGGGACTATGGCTACACCTTC. It is translated as CASRKDTGTLLLRDYGYTF.

The chain couples TRBV7-9 to TRBJ2-1; 10 nucleotides agree with TRBD1. This CDR3 region has 14 residues. Germline CDR1 is SEHNR and CDR2 is FQNEAQ (reference sequence). J lost 9 bases, V lost 11 bases, and 13 bases had no gene match. The CDR3 region is CAPSGTGESGEQFF. The CDR3 DNA reads TGTGCCCCGTCCGGGACAGGGGAATCTGGTGAGCAGTTCTTC.

The chain joins TRBV19 to TRBJ2-3; D gene uncertain. Germline-derived CDR1 and CDR2 are LNHDA and SQIVND (reference sequence). Deletions cut 1 base from V and 0 bases from J, with 11 bases between. This CDR3 has 16 residues. The CDR3 loop is CASSIVPSLSTDTQYF. The CDR3 nucleotides are TGTGCCAGTAGTATAGTCCCCTCCTTGAGCACAGATACGCAGTATTTT. The full variable domain, with the rest looked up from reference TRBV19 and TRBJ2-3, is DGGITQSPKYLFRKEGQNVTLSCEQNLNHDAMYWYRQDPGQGLRLIYYSQIVNDFQKGDIAEGYSVSREKKESFPLTVTSAQKNPTAFYLCASSIVPSLSTDTQYFGPGTRLTVL.

The chain recombines TRBV10-3 with TRBJ2-1, with D hard to call. The CDR3 is 12 amino acids. V lost 0 bases and J lost 12, with 9 bases in between. Germline values: CDR1 ENHRY, CDR2 SYGVKD. The CDR3 coding sequence is TGTGCCATCAGTGAGTCGGCGGAGTTGCAGTTCTTC. Translating it yields CAISESAELQFF.

V is TRBV11-2 and J is TRBJ2-5; tentatively, D is TRBD1 or TRBD2 (6 bases each). CDR3 length: 14 amino acids. V was shortened by 5 bases and J by 4 bases, with 14 bases between the two germline ends. CDR1 and CDR2 (germline): SGHAT, FQNNGV. The CDR3 sequence: CASSKGGRVETQYF. The CDR3 bases are TGTGCCAGCAGCAAGGGGGGCAGGGTAGAGACCCAGTACTTC.

In regard to this clone: This sample includes further DNA sequences coding for the same CDR3. The genes are TRBV11-2 and TRBJ2-5; D unclear. Germline values: CDR1 SGHAT, CDR2 FQNNGV. The CDR3 extends over 13 amino acids. Deletions cut 1 base from V and 2 bases from J, with 5 bases between. CDR3 bases: TGTGCCAGCAGCTTAGGACTTCAAGAGACCCAGTACTTC. Residues: CASSLGLQETQYF.